This passage covers 17 T cell receptor beta chains from one sample sequenced in a study of tumor-infiltrating lymphocytes in primary liver carcinoma. Out of unsorted whole blood came the blood RNA, and germline DNA was extracted as well. With a constant-region primer, TCR beta cDNA was made from approximately 500 ng of total RNA. Slightly modified ARM-PCR served as the procedure for the TCR beta libraries. These libraries came from three rounds of nested multiplex PCR. The first two PCR rounds used TRBV1-TRBV30 forward primers with a C-beta reverse primer, 9 to 10 cycles each. TCRdb re-called the multiplex PCR reads with MiXCR, one entry per CDR3 protein. The table includes just over 300,000 distinct CDR3 sequences, about 50% detected once. Sequencing used peripheral blood. These receptors all stem from a woman aged 25 to 39 with primary liver carcinoma and hepatitis B virus infection.

This clonotype was observed at least ten times. The gene calls are TRBV6-2 or TRBV6-3 and TRBJ2-1, with 9 bases fitting TRBD2. The CDR3 contains 14 residues. CDR1 and CDR2 from the germline V gene are MNHEY and SVGEGT. The V segment lost 7 bases and the J segment 7 bases; nucleotides outside the gene matches: 8. The CDR3 spells CASNPSGKGNEQFF. CDR3 in DNA: TGTGCCAGCAACCCTAGCGGGAAGGGTAATGAGCAGTTCTTC.

As to this clonotype: A much more abundant neighbour one base away suggests this may be a read error. The CDR3 sequence is CARTQGAKGYTF. DNA for the CDR3: TGTGCCCGGACCCAGGGGGCGAAAGGCTACACCTTC. The gene calls are TRBV30 and TRBJ1-2, with 8 bases fitting TRBD1. This CDR3 spans 12 amino acids. The germline gives CDR1 GTSNPN, CDR2 SVGIG (reference sequence). Trimming took 8 bases from V and 8 from J; bases not matched to a gene: 10. Full variable domain (rest looked up from reference TRBV30 and TRBJ1-2): SQTIHQWPATLVQPVGSPLSLECTVEGTSNPNLYWYRQAAGRGLQLLFYSVGIGQISSEVPQNLSASRPQDRQFILSSKKLLLSDSGFYLCARTQGAKGYTFGSGTRLTVV.

This clonotype was observed at least ten times. The chain links TRBV12-5 to TRBJ1-5, with a tentative D call TRBD1 (6 bases). V was pared by 1 base and J by 7 bases, with 8 bases between. Germline values: CDR1 LGHNT, CDR2 FRNRAP. This CDR3 is 13 amino acids long. The CDR3 DNA reads TGTGCTAGTGGTTTGGACAGGGCCCAGCCCCAGCATTTT. Residues: CASGLDRAQPQHF.

A remark on this clonotype: This clone may be a read error of a much larger clone one base away. The gene calls are TRBV4-2 and TRBJ2-7, with TRBD2 identical over 8 bases. This CDR3 has 15 amino acids. The germline V gene encodes CDR1 LGHNA and CDR2 YNFKEQ. This chain's CDR3 is CDSSPGGGPPNEQYF. The CDR3 nucleotides are TGTGACAGCAGCCCCGGGGGGGGTCCCCCTAACGAGCAGTACTTC.

Worth noting for this clonotype: A much larger clone sits a single nucleotide away, making a read error possible. The V gene is TRBV29-1, the J gene TRBJ2-1, with TRBD2 matching over 7 bases. Germline values: CDR1 SQVTM, CDR2 ANQGSEA. The length of the CDR3 is 11 residues. The CDR3 is CSVPTGTNFVF. CDR3 bases: TGCAGCGTTCCAACCGGGACTAACTTCGTCTTC.

Note on this clonotype: Possible read error: a much larger clone is one base away. This CDR3 fails to terminate in the conserved phenylalanine or tryptophan, so it likely reflects a read error. The V gene is TRBV29-1, the J gene TRBJ2-5, with TRBD2 matching 12 bases. This CDR3 spans 15 amino acids. Germline lookup yields CDR1 SQVTM and CDR2 ANQGSEA. The J segment lost 4 bases and the V segment lost 7 bases, leaving 10 bases of the junction unmatched. The CDR3 DNA reads TGCAGCGCCTTAAGACTAGCGGGAGAGGGAGAGACCCAGTACCTC. Amino acid sequence: CSALRLAGEGETQYL.

The chain recombines TRBV12-5 with TRBJ2-1; D is unresolved. The CDR3 covers 14 residues. V was trimmed by 1 base and J by 0 bases, leaving 4 bases between them. Germline V gives CDR1 LGHNT, CDR2 FRNRAP. CDR3 DNA sequence: TGTGCTAGTGGTTTGGACCCCTCCTACAATGAGCAGTTCTTC. The encoded protein is CASGLDPSYNEQFF.

For this clonotype: The missing conserved phenylalanine or tryptophan at the end of this CDR3 makes a read error likely. The V gene is TRBV11-2, the J gene TRBJ2-1; a possible D gene is TRBD1 (5 bases). The CDR3 is 15 residues long. CDR1 and CDR2 from the germline V gene are SGHAT and FQNNGV. Trimming removed 1 base from V and 10 bases from J, with 17 bases in between. This CDR3 reads CASSLGISLPGEQFV. CDR3 in DNA: TGTGCCAGCAGCTTAGGGATAAGTCTCCCAGGGGAGCAGTTCGTC.

The sample holds many counts of this clonotype. The chain employs TRBV11-2 and TRBJ2-1; 7 bases match TRBD1. Trimming cost V 5 bases and J 1 base; bases outside gene matches: 8. The CDR3 length is 16 residues. The V gene's germline CDR1 is SGHAT and CDR2 FQNNGV. CDR3 in amino acids: CASSDGRRGSYNEQFF. CDR3 DNA: TGTGCCAGCAGCGATGGGCGCAGGGGGTCCTACAATGAGCAGTTCTTC.

J is TRBJ1-5 and V is TRBV19; D gene uncertain. The CDR3 has 16 amino acids. The ends were cut back, 3 bases at V and 0 bases at J, with 12 bases in the middle. The germline V gene encodes CDR1 LNHDA and CDR2 SQIVND (reference sequence). As DNA, the CDR3 is TGTGCCAGTAGTATTCTGGGGAGTTATAGCAATCAGCCCCAGCATTTT. Translation gives CASSILGSYSNQPQHF.

Remarks on this clonotype: At one end the junction does not follow the germline gene, possibly because of a read error. The chain is built from TRBV6-5 and TRBJ2-2, with TRBD2 matching over 7 bases. This CDR3 spans 14 amino acids. Germline V CDR1 and CDR2: MNHEY, SVGAGI. CDR3 region: CSSKPGLSSGELFF. CDR3 nucleotide sequence: TGTTCCAGCAAACCGGGACTAAGCTCCGGGGAGCTGTTTTTT.

About this clonotype: An end of the junction differs from the germline gene, which may be a read error. CDR3 residues: CACSLGRRGVDEQFF. The CDR3 coding sequence is TGTGCCTGCAGCTTAGGTCGCAGGGGGGTCGATGAGCAGTTCTTC. The chain is built from TRBV11-2 and TRBJ2-1; maybe TRBD1 (7 bases). The germline V gene has CDR1 SGHAT and CDR2 FQNNGV. CDR3 length: 15 residues.

To note about this clonotype: Just one base apart from a much larger clone, this may be a read error. V and J are TRBV6-5 and TRBJ2-1; D possibly corresponds to TRBD1 (6 bases). CDR1 MNHEY and CDR2 SVGAGI come from the germline V gene. Deletions cut 2 bases from V and 10 bases from J, with 12 bases between. CDR3 length: 13 amino acids. CDR3 bases: TGTGCCAGCAGTTACCCAGGGGACCTAGAGCAGTTCTTC. Protein product: CASSYPGDLEQFF.

There are many counts of this clonotype. The J gene is TRBJ2-5, the V gene TRBV12-3 or TRBV12-4, with D possibly matching TRBD2 (5 bases). CDR3 length: 13 residues. V dropped 3 bases and J dropped 4 bases, with 9 bases sitting between them. CDR3 coding DNA: TGTGCCAGCAGTTTCGGTGGGAGAGAGACCCAGTACTTC. This codes for CASSFGGRETQYF.

Ten or more counts support this clonotype. The chain joins TRBV12-3 or TRBV12-4 to TRBJ1-5; the D gene is possibly TRBD1 (5 bases). Trimming cost V 4 bases and J 3 bases, with 7 bases left between them. The CDR3 extends over 13 amino acids. CDR3 residues: CASSWGDNQPQHF. The CDR3 nucleotides read TGTGCCAGCAGTTGGGGGGACAATCAGCCCCAGCATTTT.

For this clonotype: This may come from a read error, since a much larger clone is one base off. The CDR3 region is CASAPGGSEQFF. CDR3 in DNA: TGTGCTAGTGCCCCGGGGGGCAGTGAGCAGTTTTTT. The chain employs TRBV12-5 and TRBJ2-2; possibly TRBD2 for D (7 bases). From germline, CDR1 is LGHNT and CDR2 FRNRAP. The CDR3 length is 12 residues. The whole variable domain, filled in from reference TRBV12-5 and TRBJ2-2, reads DARVTQTPRHKVTEMGQEVTMRCQPILGHNTVFWYRQTMMQGLELLAYFRNRAPLDDSGMPKDRFSAEMPDATLATLKIQPSEPRDSAVYFCASAPGGSEQFFGEGSRLTVL.

CDR3 coding DNA: TGTGCCAGCAGCCCCCTGGGACTAGCGAAATACAATGAGCAGTTCTTC. This encodes CASSPLGLAKYNEQFF. The chain has TRBV7-9 and TRBJ2-1; 10 bases line up with TRBD2. The CDR3 runs 16 residues. Trimming cost V 5 bases and J 4 bases; bases outside gene matches: 8. CDR1 is SEHNR, CDR2 FQNEAQ, per germline (reference sequence).